The text below deals with one TCR beta chain. Antigen unknown. This sample was included in a study of cytomegalovirus exposure and HLA in healthy donors. Study information: Early on, a data release was issued that held roughly 80 million unique TCRs from HLA-typed donors. General study points: Among TCR sequences, most were rare, though some public TCRs appeared in many donors.

The PCR employed 60 Vbeta primers together with 13 Jbeta primers. Assay used: immunoSEQ multiplex PCR; TCRdb lists only in-frame clones, some missing. The table lists over 150,000 clones, approximately 73% of them singletons. Germline V gene data show CDR1 as SGHRS and CDR2 as YFSETQ. The V end lost 1 base, the J end lost 5 bases, and 13 bases lay between the germline ends. This CDR3 is 16 amino acids long. The sequence came from a middle-aged man in good health and CMV-seronegative. This rearrangement joins TRBV5-1 to TRBJ1-6; weak D call: TRBD1 (6 bases). The sample comprised PBMCs. CDR3 bases: TGCGCCAGCAGCTTGAAAGGGGGGGGCGATAATTCACCCCTCCACTTT. Protein: CASSLKGGGDNSPLHF.